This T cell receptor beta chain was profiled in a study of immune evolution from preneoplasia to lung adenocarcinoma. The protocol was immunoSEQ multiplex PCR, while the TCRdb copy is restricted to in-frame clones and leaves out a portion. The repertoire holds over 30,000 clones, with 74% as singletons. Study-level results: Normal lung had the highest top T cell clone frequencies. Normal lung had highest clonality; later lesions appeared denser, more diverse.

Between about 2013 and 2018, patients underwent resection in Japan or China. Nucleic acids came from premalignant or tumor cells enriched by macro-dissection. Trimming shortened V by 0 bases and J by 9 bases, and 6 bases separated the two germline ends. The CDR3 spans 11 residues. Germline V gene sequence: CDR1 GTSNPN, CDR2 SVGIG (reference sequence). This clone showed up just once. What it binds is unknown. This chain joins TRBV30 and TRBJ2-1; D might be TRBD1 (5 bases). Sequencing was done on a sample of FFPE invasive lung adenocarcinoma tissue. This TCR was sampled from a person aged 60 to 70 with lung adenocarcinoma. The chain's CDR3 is CAWSVRGEQFF. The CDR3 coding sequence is TGTGCCTGGAGTGTAAGGGGTGAGCAGTTCTTC. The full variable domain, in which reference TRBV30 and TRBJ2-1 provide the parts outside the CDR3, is SQTIHQWPATLVQPVGSPLSLECTVEGTSNPNLYWYRQAAGRGLQLLFYSVGIGQISSEVPQNLSASRPQDRQFILSSKKLLLSDSGFYLCAWSVRGEQFFGPGTRLTVL.